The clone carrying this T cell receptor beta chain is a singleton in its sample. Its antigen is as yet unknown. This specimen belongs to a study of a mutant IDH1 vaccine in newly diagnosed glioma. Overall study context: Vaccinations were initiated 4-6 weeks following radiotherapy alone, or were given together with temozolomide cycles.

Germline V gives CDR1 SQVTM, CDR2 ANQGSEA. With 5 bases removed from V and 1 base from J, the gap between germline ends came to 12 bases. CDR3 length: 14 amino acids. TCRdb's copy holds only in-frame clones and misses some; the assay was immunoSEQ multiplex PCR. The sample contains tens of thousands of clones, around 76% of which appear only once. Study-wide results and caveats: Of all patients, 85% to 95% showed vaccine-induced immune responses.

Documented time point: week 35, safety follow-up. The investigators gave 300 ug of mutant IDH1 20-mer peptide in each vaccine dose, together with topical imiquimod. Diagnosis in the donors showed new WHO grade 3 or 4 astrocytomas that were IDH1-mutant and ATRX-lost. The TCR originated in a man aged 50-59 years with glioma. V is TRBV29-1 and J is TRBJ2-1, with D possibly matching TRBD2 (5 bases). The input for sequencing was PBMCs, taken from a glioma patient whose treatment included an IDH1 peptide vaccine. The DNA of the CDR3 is TGCAGCGTTCATACCCGAGGGTCCTACAATGAGCAGTTCTTC. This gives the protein CSVHTRGSYNEQFF.